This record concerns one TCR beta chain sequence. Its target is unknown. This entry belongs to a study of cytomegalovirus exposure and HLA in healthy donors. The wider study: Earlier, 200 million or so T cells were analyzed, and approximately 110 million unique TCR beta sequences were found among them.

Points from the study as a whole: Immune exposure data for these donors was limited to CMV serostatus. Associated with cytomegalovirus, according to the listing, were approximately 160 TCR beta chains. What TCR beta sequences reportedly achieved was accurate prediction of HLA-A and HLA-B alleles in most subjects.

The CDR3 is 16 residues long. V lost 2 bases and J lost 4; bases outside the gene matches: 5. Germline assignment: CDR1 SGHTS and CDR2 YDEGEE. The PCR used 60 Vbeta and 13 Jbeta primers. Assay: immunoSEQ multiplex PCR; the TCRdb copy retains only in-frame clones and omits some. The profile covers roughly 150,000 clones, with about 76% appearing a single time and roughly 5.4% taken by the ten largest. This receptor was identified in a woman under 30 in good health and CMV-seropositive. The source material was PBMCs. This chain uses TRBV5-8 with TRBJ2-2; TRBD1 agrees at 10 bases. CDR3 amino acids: CASSFEGQGRTGELFF. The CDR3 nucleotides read TGTGCCAGCAGCTTCGAGGGACAGGGGCGCACCGGGGAGCTGTTTTTT.